This T cell receptor (beta chain) was recovered during a study of shared clonotypes between healthy human individuals. Points from the study as a whole: The study drew on few donors, limiting represented genetic and exposure-history diversity. The study generally estimated greater richness for naive than memory subsets.

Terminally differentiated effector memory CD45RA+ cells were excluded from the naive CD8 cells, which were CD45RO-negative and positively selected for CCR7. None of the donors, who were healthy HIV-negative adults, had recently had acute infections or vaccinations. TCRdb's table, derived via immunoSEQ multiplex PCR, lists solely in-frame clones and lacks some. The sample lists some 2,100,000 clones; approximately 94% were seen once. About this clone: No antigen is known for it.

CDR3 size: 15 residues. Germline CDR1 MNHEY, CDR2 SMNVEV (reference sequence). V was trimmed by 4 bases and J by 3 bases, leaving 13 bases between them. The V gene is TRBV27, the J gene TRBJ2-1; D is perhaps TRBD1 (5 bases). The specimen was naive CD8+ T cells from PBMCs. The source is a man aged 18-30 years in good health. Some clones in this sample may be carry-over from other donors' samples. The DNA of the CDR3 is TGTGCCAGCAGTTCACTCATTAGGGGCTACAATGAGCAGTTCTTC. Translated: CASSSLIRGYNEQFF.